This TCR beta chain appears in the sequencing data of a study of neurological immune-mediated disorders. General observations from the study: Expanded clones shared no CDR3 amino acid sequences across subjects, suggesting private repertoires in all groups. A possible signature appeared as one related-CDR3 cluster, in which phylogenetic grouping placed the repertoires of 18 of 34 multiple sclerosis patients.

This clonotype was counted between two and nine times. Its specificity is unknown. Time point: longitudinal time-point 3. The unsorted libraries were made from 2 million PBMCs kept at -80 C. Germline CDR1 ENHRY, CDR2 SYGVKD. The length of the CDR3 is 15 residues. The V end lost 4 bases, the J end lost 2 bases, and 14 bases lay between the germline ends. By 5'RACE with 10-nucleotide random UMIs, the cDNA was made. MiXCR, applied by TCRdb to the 5' RACE reads, yields one record per CDR3 protein. The sample includes about 84,000 distinct CDR3 sequences, about 4.5% seen only once; the top ten take approximately 5.8%.

Sequenced material: PBMCs. This receptor was obtained from a woman aged 60-70 years with multiple sclerosis. This chain joins TRBV10-3 and TRBJ1-1, with D hard to call. The CDR3 DNA reads TGTGCCATCAGTGGTACAAACTGGGGTAACACTGAAGCTTTCTTT. Translating gives CAISGTNWGNTEAFF.